This T cell receptor beta chain was identified during a study of blood T cell repertoires in COVID-19. About the research overall: Acute and convalescent COVID-19 samples came from the United States, Italy and Spain. T cells, B-cell-depleted T cells, or PBMCs provided the cDNA or gDNA that served as material.

This clone has only one observation. Study processing details: Cell counts per sample came from amplifying reference gene primers. Assay: immunoSEQ multiplex PCR; the TCRdb copy retains only in-frame clones and omits some. Clonal size and the V and J genes are those of that table, whereas D and trimming came from the DNA. This table holds around 74,000 clones, around 90% found once. Input material: peripheral blood. This clonotype originated in a middle-aged man with active COVID-19.

The CDR3 sequence: CSGQGTGGYTF. In nucleotides, the CDR3 is TGCAGCGGACAGGGTACGGGGGGCTACACCTTC. The chain couples TRBV29-1 to TRBJ1-2; TRBD1 matches 7 bases. V trimming: 7 bases; J trimming: 8 bases; junction bases outside the gene matches: 7. The CDR3 has 11 residues. CDR1 and CDR2 from the germline V gene are SQVTM and ANQGSEA. The whole variable domain, remainder taken from reference TRBV29-1 and TRBJ1-2, is SAVISQKPSRDICQRGTSLTIQCQVDSQVTMMFWYRQQPGQSLTLIATANQGSEATYESGFVIDKFPISRPNLTFSTLTVSNMSPEDSSIYLCSGQGTGGYTFGSGTRLTVV.